The 20 T cell receptor beta chains listed next were all sequenced from one sample in a study of blood T cell repertoires in COVID-19. TCRdb's table, derived via immunoSEQ multiplex PCR, lists solely in-frame clones and lacks some. The table lists some 23,000 clones, 90% of them singletons. The sequencing sample was made of peripheral blood. These receptors originate from a human donor in a cohort sampled during active COVID-19.

V gene TRBV11-2 combines with J gene TRBJ1-2, with TRBD1 as a possible D gene (6 bases). V dropped 1 base and J dropped 4 bases, with 13 bases sitting between them. Germline V gene sequence: CDR1 SGHAT, CDR2 FQNNGV. The CDR3 loop spans 15 amino acids. CDR3 sequence (DNA): TGTGCCAGCAGCTTAGGTTCGACAGGTCCCTATGGCTACACCTTC. Amino acid sequence: CASSLGSTGPYGYTF.

The chain carries TRBV27 and TRBJ1-3, with unresolved D. CDR1 is MNHEY and CDR2 is SMNVEV in the germline V gene (reference sequence). The CDR3 is made up of 12 amino acids. Trimming shortened V by 4 bases and J by 4 bases, and 5 bases separated the two germline ends. This CDR3 reads CASSSGGNTIYF. CDR3 DNA: TGTGCCAGCAGTTCCGGGGGAAACACCATATATTTT.

This clone occurred a few times. J is TRBJ2-7 and V is TRBV27; D call uncertain. The CDR3 has 15 residues. V lost 6 bases and J lost 1, with 16 bases in between. CDR1 and CDR2 (germline): MNHEY, SMNVEV (reference sequence). CDR3 sequence reads: CASSPSPLRSYEQYF. The CDR3, as DNA: TGTGCCAGCAGCCCGTCTCCCCTGAGATCCTACGAGCAGTACTTC.

The rearrangement joins TRBV7-2 to TRBJ2-2; 7 bases fit TRBD1. In germline, CDR1 is SGHTA, CDR2 FQGNSA. The CDR3 runs to 16 residues. V shed 4 bases and J 7 bases; nucleotides not matched to a gene: 12. The CDR3 protein is CASSSGSKGAYGELFF. CDR3 bases: TGTGCCAGCAGCTCAGGGAGTAAGGGGGCGTACGGGGAGCTGTTTTTT.

The chain employs TRBV10-3 and TRBJ2-5; 7 bases fit TRBD1. The CDR3 sequence is 14 residues long. Germline V gene lookup returns CDR1 ENHRY and CDR2 SYGVKD. The junction had 6 bases not matched to a gene; V was cut back by 7 bases and J by 1 base. The CDR3 loop is CAITRTGSQETQYF. The CDR3 DNA sequence: TGTGCCATCACTAGGACAGGATCCCAAGAGACCCAGTACTTC.

The chain couples TRBV9 to TRBJ2-7; TRBD1 matches 8 bases. This CDR3 has 14 residues. Germline assignment: CDR1 SGDLS and CDR2 YYNGEE. The trim removed 0 bases at V and 2 bases at J, leaving 1 base unmatched. For the CDR3, the DNA is TGTGCCAGCAGCGTAGGGACAGGGACCTACGAGCAGTACTTC. Amino acids: CASSVGTGTYEQYF.

The chain links TRBV5-1 to TRBJ1-5; possible D gene TRBD1, 6 bases. This CDR3 is built from 14 residues. From germline, CDR1 is SGHRS and CDR2 YFSETQ. V lost 10 bases, J lost 3 bases, and 17 bases lay in between. The CDR3 DNA reads as TGCGCCCCCCAATGGGGGCGGAACAATCAGCCCCAGCATTTT. It encodes CAPQWGRNNQPQHF.

The rearrangement links TRBV10-2 to TRBJ2-2; 7 bases align to TRBD1. The CDR3 is made up of 14 amino acids. J gave up 3 bases and V 6 bases, and 4 bases lay outside the gene matches. Germline loops: CDR1 WSHSY, CDR2 SAAADI. The CDR3 is CASRGGKDTGELFF. CDR3 in DNA: TGCGCCAGCAGAGGGGGCAAAGACACCGGGGAGCTGTTTTTT.

The chain is built from TRBV11-3 and TRBJ1-3, with D tentatively TRBD1 (6 bases). Germline CDR1 SGHNT, CDR2 YENEEA. V gave up 5 bases and J gave up 2 bases, with 13 bases separating them. CDR3 length equals 15 residues. The chain's CDR3 is CASSPSQGPGNTIYF. As DNA, the CDR3 is TGTGCCAGCAGCCCATCACAGGGACCTGGAAACACCATATATTTT.

The rearrangement joins TRBV9 to TRBJ2-3; 8 bases agree with TRBD2. The CDR3 is 16 residues long. Germline CDR1 SGDLS, CDR2 YYNGEE. V trimming: 3 bases; J trimming: 1 base; junction bases outside the gene matches: 7. The DNA for the CDR3 is TGTGCCAGCAGCGCTATTGGAGCGGGGGGCACAGATACGCAGTATTTT. Translated, it gives CASSAIGAGGTDTQYF.

DNA for the CDR3: TGTGCCAGCAGTCCACAGGCCCATCAGCCCCAGCATTTT. It translates to CASSPQAHQPQHF. This chain joins TRBV12-3 or TRBV12-4 and TRBJ1-5; tentatively, D is TRBD1 (5 bases). The CDR3 contains 13 residues. V lost 5 bases, J lost 5 bases, and 10 bases lay in between.

The CDR3 nucleotides are TGTGCCAGCAGCCCGTTAGCGGGGGGGAGCACAGATACGCAGTATTTT. Its translation: CASSPLAGGSTDTQYF. The chain has TRBV14 and TRBJ2-3; 11 bases agree with TRBD2. CDR1 is SGHDN and CDR2 is FVKESK in the germline V gene. The CDR3 has 16 amino acids. The V segment lost 4 bases and the J segment 0 bases; nucleotides outside the gene matches: 3. Full variable domain (rest looked up from reference TRBV14 and TRBJ2-3): EAGVTQFPSHSVIEKGQTVTLRCDPISGHDNLYWYRRVMGKEIKFLLHFVKESKQDESGMPNNRFLAERTGGTYSTLKVQPAELEDSGVYFCASSPLAGGSTDTQYFGPGTRLTVL.

The CDR3: CASRAGGPYSNQPQHF. Written as DNA, the CDR3 is TGTGCCAGCAGGGCAGGGGGCCCATATAGCAATCAGCCCCAGCATTTT. This sequence joins TRBV2 and TRBJ1-5; 8 nucleotides agree with TRBD1. In germline, CDR1 is SNHLY, CDR2 FYNNEI. The length of the CDR3 is 16 residues. J gave up 0 bases and V 6 bases, and 7 bases lay outside the gene matches. The full variable domain, in which reference TRBV2 and TRBJ1-5 provide the parts outside the CDR3, is EPEVTQTPSHQVTQMGQEVILRCVPISNHLYFYWYRQILGQKVEFLVSFYNNEISEKSEIFDDQFSVERPDGSNFTLKIRSTKLEDSAMYFCASRAGGPYSNQPQHFGDGTRLSIL.

V is TRBV7-9 and J is TRBJ2-7, with 10 bases lining up with TRBD1. The CDR3 has 14 amino acids. J was trimmed by 2 bases and V by 11 bases; bases with no gene match: 9. Per germline, CDR1 SEHNR and CDR2 FQNEAQ (reference sequence). The CDR3 protein is CAGAGDRGPYEQYF. CDR3 coding DNA: TGTGCCGGCGCCGGGGACAGGGGACCCTACGAGCAGTACTTC.

The rearrangement uses TRBV3-1 (or the pseudogene TRBV3-2) and TRBJ2-1; 7 bases fit TRBD2. CDR1 LGHDT and CDR2 YNNKEL come from the germline V gene (reference sequence). This CDR3 contains 16 residues. V was clipped by 0 bases and J by 4 bases; unmatched bases: 6. CDR3 residues: CASSQDGGGKYNEQFF. CDR3 bases: TGTGCCAGCAGCCAAGATGGGGGGGGAAAATACAATGAGCAGTTCTTC.

This chain links TRBV12-3 or TRBV12-4 with TRBJ2-5, with no clear D. The V end was cut by 2 bases, the J end by 3 bases, with 7 bases between. The CDR3 extends over 13 amino acids. The CDR3, as DNA: TGTGCCAGCAGTTTAAGTACAGAAGAGACCCAGTACTTC. Encoded protein: CASSLSTEETQYF.

This clone was seen a single time. The V call is TRBV19, the J call TRBJ2-3, with 7 bases identical to TRBD2. The CDR3 is 16 residues long. Germline V gives CDR1 LNHDA, CDR2 SQIVND (reference sequence). V trimming: 5 bases; J trimming: 2 bases; junction bases outside the gene matches: 10. The CDR3 loop is CASSVLTSSFTDTQYF. The CDR3 region has the DNA TGTGCCAGTAGTGTTCTGACTAGCTCCTTCACAGATACGCAGTATTTT.

The gene calls are TRBV3-1 (or the pseudogene TRBV3-2) and TRBJ2-2; maybe TRBD2 (5 bases). Trimming cost V 4 bases and J 4 bases, with 16 bases left between them. The germline gives CDR1 LGHDT, CDR2 YNNKEL (reference sequence). The CDR3 extends over 16 amino acids. The DNA of the CDR3 is TGTGCCAGCAGCCCCGTTCTAACACGGGGCACCGGGGAGCTGTTTTTT. Protein product: CASSPVLTRGTGELFF.

The chain has TRBV6-5 and TRBJ1-4; D is unclear. CDR1 and CDR2 (germline): MNHEY, SVGAGI. The CDR3 contains 14 residues. With 6 bases removed from V and 0 bases from J, the gap between germline ends came to 8 bases. The CDR3 DNA reads as TGTGCCAGCAGGAGAGTTGCAACTAATGAAAAACTGTTTTTT. This codes for CASRRVATNEKLFF.

The chain uses TRBV4-1 and TRBJ1-2; 11 bases match TRBD1. The CDR3 has 18 amino acids. J was trimmed by 3 bases and V by 5 bases; bases with no gene match: 14. Germline lookup yields CDR1 MGHRA and CDR2 YSYEKL. As DNA, the CDR3 is TGCGCCAGCAGCATAGTAGGACAGGGGGCAGGAGGGGACTATGGCTACACCTTC. Protein sequence: CASSIVGQGAGGDYGYTF.